Listed below are T cell receptor beta chains from one sample, sequenced in a study of blood T cell repertoires in COVID-19. Profiling relied on immunoSEQ multiplex PCR, and the TCRdb table lists in-frame clones only, not all of them. There are under 200,000 clones in the sample; 80% occur only once, and 6.5% lies in the top ten. Input material: peripheral blood. The receptors originated from a man aged 65 to 85 with active or convalescent COVID-19. The CDR3 runs from the conserved cysteine through the conserved F or W. A D gene is named only where the DNA matches it firmly. Some rows mark clone size as missing; the rest say once, few, many or name a class of expanded clone.

d_gene,j_gene,abundance,v_gene,CDR3aa,CDR3nt
-,TRBJ1-1,-,TRBV2,CASRADMNTEAFF,TGTGCCAGCAGGGCGGACATGAACACTGAAGCTTTCTTT
TRBD1,TRBJ1-1,-,TRBV6-6,CASSYWGTGGTEAFF,TGTGCCAGCAGTTATTGGGGGACAGGGGGAACTGAAGCTTTCTTT
-,TRBJ2-6,-,TRBV7-2,CASSLVMSGSGANVLTF,TGTGCCAGCAGCTTAGTCATGTCCGGCTCTGGGGCCAACGTCCTGACTTTC
TRBD1,TRBJ2-7,once,TRBV7-2,CASSLATGGSYEQYF,TGTGCCAGCAGCTTAGCAACAGGGGGTAGTTACGAGCAGTACTTC
-,TRBJ1-1,-,TRBV2,CASRETGTEAFF,TGTGCCAGCAGGGAGACCGGAACTGAAGCTTTCTTT
TRBD1,TRBJ1-1,-,TRBV19,CASTRDRGNTEAFF,TGTGCCAGTACTCGGGACAGGGGGAACACTGAAGCTTTCTTT
TRBD1,TRBJ2-7,-,TRBV30,CAWSPRTGWSPDTYEQYF,TGTGCCTGGAGTCCTAGGACAGGGTGGAGCCCCGACACCTACGAGCAGTACTTC
-,TRBJ1-5,-,TRBV7-9,CAFGGGNQPQHF,TGTGCTTTTGGGGGAGGGAATCAGCCCCAGCATTTT
TRBD1,TRBJ1-6,once,TRBV5-1,CASSPGQGLYNSPLHF,TGCGCCAGCAGCCCCGGACAGGGGCTCTATAATTCACCCCTCCACTTT
TRBD1,TRBJ1-2,-,TRBV5-1,CASSLGTESGYTF,TGCGCCAGCAGCTTAGGGACAGAATCTGGCTACACCTTC